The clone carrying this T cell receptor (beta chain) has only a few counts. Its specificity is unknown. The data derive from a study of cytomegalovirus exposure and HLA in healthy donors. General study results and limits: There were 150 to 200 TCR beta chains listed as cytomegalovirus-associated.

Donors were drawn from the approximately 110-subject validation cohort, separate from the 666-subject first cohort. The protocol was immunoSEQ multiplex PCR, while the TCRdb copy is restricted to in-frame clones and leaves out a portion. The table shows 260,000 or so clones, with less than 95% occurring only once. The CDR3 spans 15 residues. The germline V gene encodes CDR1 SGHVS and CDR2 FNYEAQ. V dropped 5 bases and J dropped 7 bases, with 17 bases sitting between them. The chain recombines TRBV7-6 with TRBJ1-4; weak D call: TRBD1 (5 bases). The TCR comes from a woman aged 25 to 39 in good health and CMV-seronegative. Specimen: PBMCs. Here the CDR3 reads CASSPRPGVSEKLFF. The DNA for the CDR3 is TGTGCCAGCAGCCCCAGACCGGGGGTGAGTGAAAAACTGTTTTTT.